This TCR beta chain appears in the sequencing data of a study of T cells in Graves' hyperthyroidism and ophthalmopathy. CDR1 and CDR2 from the germline V gene are SGHDN and FVKESK. The germline V and J ends were trimmed by 1 base and 11 bases, with 9 bases remaining between them. This CDR3 has 12 residues. From RNA transcripts, TCR beta CDR3 regions were amplified. The TCR CDR3 was amplified in a first-round RT-PCR using the HTBI primer set. TCRdb re-called the multiplex PCR reads with MiXCR, one entry per CDR3 protein. The table lists under 500,000 distinct CDR3 sequences, 11% to 15% of them singletons. There are a few counts of this clonotype. This may arise from a read error, as a much more abundant clone is one base away.

The receptor was isolated from a man between 50 and 59 years old with Graves' ophthalmopathy. Sequencing was performed on blood. The chain is built from TRBV14 and TRBJ1-5; no clear D. The CDR3 loop is CASSQGKQSQHF. CDR3 in DNA: TGTGCCAGCAGCCAAGGGAAGCAGTCCCAGCATTTT.